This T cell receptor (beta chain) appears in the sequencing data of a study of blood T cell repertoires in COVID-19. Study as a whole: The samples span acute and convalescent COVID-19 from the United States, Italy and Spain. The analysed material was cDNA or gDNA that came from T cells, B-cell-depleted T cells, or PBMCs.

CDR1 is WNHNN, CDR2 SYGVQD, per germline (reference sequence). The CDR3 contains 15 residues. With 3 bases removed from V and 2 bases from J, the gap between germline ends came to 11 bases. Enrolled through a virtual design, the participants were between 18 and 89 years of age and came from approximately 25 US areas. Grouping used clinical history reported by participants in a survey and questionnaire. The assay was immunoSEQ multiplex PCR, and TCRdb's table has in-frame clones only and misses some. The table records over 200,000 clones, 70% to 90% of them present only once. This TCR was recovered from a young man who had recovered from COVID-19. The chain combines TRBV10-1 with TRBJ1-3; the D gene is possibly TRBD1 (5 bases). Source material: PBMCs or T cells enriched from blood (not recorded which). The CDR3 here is CASSDPTGPGNTIYF. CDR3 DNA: TGCGCCAGCAGTGACCCAACAGGACCTGGAAACACCATATATTTT.